This TCR beta chain was captured by sequencing in a study of blood T cell repertoires in COVID-19. Study background: Researchers got acute and convalescent COVID-19 samples from the United States, Italy and Spain. Sample material is recorded as cDNA or gDNA derived from T cells, B-cell-depleted T cells, or PBMCs.

CDR3 length equals 18 residues. V shed 5 bases, J shed 4 bases, and the junction held 19 bases outside the gene matches. Germline values: CDR1 SGHTA, CDR2 FQGNSA. In the study's own analysis: Estimated nucleated cell counts came from reference gene primer amplification. Here immunoSEQ multiplex PCR was the method, and the copy in TCRdb shows in-frame clones only, minus some. V, J and clone size were drawn from that table, and D and trimming were deduced from the DNA. Among 200,000 to 300,000 clones listed, about 86% were seen once. Sequenced material: peripheral blood. The J gene is TRBJ1-2, the V gene TRBV7-2, with 7 bases identical to TRBD1. The TCR originated in a man aged 25-45 years with active or convalescent COVID-19. The CDR3 sequence: CASSQTGVGTGATYGYTF. The DNA for the CDR3 is TGTGCCAGCAGCCAAACGGGCGTGGGTACAGGGGCGACCTATGGCTACACCTTC.